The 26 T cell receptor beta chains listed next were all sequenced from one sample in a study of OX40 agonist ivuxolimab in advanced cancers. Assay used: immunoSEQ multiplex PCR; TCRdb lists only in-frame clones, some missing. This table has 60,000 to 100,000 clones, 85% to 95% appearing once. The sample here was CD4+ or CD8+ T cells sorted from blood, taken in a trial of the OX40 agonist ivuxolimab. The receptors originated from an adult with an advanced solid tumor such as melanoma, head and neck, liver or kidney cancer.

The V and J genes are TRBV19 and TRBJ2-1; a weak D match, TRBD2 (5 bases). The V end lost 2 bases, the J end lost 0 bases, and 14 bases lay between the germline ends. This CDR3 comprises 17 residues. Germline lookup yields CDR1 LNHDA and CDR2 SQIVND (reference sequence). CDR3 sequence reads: CASSILLRGSSYNEQFF. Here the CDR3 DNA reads TGTGCCAGTAGTATACTGCTCCGGGGAAGCTCCTACAATGAGCAGTTCTTC.

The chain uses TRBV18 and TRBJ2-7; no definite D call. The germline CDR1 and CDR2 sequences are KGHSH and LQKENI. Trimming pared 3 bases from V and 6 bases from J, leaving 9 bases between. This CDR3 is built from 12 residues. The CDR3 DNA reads TGTGCCAGCTCACCTACCTCCGGCGAGCAGTACTTC. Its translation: CASSPTSGEQYF.

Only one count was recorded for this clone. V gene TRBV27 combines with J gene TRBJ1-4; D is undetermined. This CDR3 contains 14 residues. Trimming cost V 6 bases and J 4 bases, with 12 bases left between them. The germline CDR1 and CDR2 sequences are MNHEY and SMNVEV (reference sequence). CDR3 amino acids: CASRLTLYNEKLFF. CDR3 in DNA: TGTGCCAGCAGGCTGACATTGTATAATGAAAAACTGTTTTTT.

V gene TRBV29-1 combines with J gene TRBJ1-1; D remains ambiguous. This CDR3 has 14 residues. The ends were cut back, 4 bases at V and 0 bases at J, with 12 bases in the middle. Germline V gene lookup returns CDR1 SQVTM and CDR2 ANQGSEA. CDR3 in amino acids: CSVVTLLMNTEAFF. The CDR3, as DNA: TGCAGCGTTGTCACGCTTCTCATGAACACTGAAGCTTTCTTT. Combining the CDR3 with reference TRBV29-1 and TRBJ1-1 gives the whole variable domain SAVISQKPSRDICQRGTSLTIQCQVDSQVTMMFWYRQQPGQSLTLIATANQGSEATYESGFVIDKFPISRPNLTFSTLTVSNMSPEDSSIYLCSVVTLLMNTEAFFGQGTRLTVV.

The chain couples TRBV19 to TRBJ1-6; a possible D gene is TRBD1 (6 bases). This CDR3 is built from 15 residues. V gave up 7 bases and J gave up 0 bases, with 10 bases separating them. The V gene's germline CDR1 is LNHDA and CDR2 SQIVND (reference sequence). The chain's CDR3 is CASTTGSSYNSPLHF. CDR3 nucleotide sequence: TGTGCCAGTACGACAGGCAGCTCCTATAATTCACCCCTCCACTTT.

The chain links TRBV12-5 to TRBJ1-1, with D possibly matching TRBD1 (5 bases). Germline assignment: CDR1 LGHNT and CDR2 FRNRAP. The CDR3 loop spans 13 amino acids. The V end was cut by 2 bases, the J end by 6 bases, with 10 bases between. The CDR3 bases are TGTGCTAGTGGTTTGCAGGGAGGGGCTGAAGCTTTCTTT. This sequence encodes CASGLQGGAEAFF. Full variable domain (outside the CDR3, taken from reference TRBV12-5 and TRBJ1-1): DARVTQTPRHKVTEMGQEVTMRCQPILGHNTVFWYRQTMMQGLELLAYFRNRAPLDDSGMPKDRFSAEMPDATLATLKIQPSEPRDSAVYFCASGLQGGAEAFFGQGTRLTVV.

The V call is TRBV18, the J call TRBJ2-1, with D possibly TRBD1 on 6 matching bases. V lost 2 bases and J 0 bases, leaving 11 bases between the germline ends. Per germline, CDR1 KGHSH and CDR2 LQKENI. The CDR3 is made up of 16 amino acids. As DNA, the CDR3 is TGTGCCAGCTCACCAGACGACAGGAGCTCCTACAATGAGCAGTTCTTC. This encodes CASSPDDRSSYNEQFF.

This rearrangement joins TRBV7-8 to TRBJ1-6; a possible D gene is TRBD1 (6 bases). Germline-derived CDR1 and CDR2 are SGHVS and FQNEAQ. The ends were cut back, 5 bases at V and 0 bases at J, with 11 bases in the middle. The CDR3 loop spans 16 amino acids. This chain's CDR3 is CASSLWTASYNSPLHF. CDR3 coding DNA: TGTGCCAGCAGCCTCTGGACAGCCTCCTATAATTCACCCCTCCACTTT.

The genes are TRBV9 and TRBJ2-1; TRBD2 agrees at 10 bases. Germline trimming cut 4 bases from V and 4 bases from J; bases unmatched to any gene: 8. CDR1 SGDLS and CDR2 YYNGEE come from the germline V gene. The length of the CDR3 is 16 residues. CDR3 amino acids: CASSPLAGGFYNEQFF. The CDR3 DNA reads TGTGCCAGCAGCCCATTAGCGGGGGGCTTTTACAATGAGCAGTTCTTC.

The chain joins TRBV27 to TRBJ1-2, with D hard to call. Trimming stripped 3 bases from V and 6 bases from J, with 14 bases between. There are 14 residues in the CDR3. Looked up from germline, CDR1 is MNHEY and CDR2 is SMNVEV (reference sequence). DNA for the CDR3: TGTGCCAGCAGTTTGGGAGGGTTTGCCAATGGCTACACCTTC. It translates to CASSLGGFANGYTF.

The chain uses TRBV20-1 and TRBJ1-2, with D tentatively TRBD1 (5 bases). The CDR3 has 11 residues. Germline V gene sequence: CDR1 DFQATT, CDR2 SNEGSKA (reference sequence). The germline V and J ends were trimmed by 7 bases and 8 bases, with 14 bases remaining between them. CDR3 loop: CSVWRGEGYTF. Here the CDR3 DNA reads TGCAGTGTTTGGAGGGGCGAAGGCTACACCTTC.

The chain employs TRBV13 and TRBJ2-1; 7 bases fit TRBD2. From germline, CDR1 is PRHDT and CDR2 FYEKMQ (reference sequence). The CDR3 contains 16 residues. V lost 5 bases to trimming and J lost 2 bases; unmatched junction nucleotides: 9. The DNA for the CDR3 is TGTGCCAGCAGCGCGCCGAGCGGGGACCCCTACAATGAGCAGTTCTTC. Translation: CASSAPSGDPYNEQFF.

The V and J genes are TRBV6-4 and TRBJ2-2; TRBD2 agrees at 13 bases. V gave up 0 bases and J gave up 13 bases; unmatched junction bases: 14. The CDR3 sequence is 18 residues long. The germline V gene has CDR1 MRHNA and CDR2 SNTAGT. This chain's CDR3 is CASSDSGPGLAGTGPLFF. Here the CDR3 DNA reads TGTGCCAGCAGTGACTCGGGTCCGGGACTAGCGGGGACCGGTCCGCTGTTTTTT.

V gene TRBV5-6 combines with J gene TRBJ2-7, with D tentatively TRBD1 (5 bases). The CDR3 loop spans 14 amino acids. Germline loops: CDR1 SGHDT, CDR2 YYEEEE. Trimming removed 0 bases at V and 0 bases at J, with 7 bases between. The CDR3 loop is CASSLGQISYEQYF. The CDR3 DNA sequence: TGTGCCAGCAGCTTGGGACAGATCTCCTACGAGCAGTACTTC. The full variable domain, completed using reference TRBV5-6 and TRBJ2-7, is DAGVTQSPTHLIKTRGQQVTLRCSPKSGHDTVSWYQQALGQGPQFIFQYYEEEERQRGNFPDRFSGHQFPNYSSELNVNALLLGDSALYLCASSLGQISYEQYFGPGTRLTVT.

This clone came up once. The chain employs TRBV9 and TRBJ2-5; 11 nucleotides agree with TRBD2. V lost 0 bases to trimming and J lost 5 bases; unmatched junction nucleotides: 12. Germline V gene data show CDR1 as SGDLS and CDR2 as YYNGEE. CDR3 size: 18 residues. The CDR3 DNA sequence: TGTGCCAGCAGCGTAGGGGCTAGCGGGGGGAATCTTTGGGAGACCCAGTACTTC. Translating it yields CASSVGASGGNLWETQYF.

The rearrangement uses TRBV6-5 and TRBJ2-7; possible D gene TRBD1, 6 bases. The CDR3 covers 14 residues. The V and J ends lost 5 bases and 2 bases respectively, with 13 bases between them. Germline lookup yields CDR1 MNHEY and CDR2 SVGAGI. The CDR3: CASSALGTTYEQYF. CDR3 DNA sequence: TGTGCCAGCAGTGCCCTCGGGACAACCTACGAGCAGTACTTC.

Written as DNA, the CDR3 is TGTGCCAGCAGTCCGACGGGGTTCGGCTCCTACAATGAGCAGTTCTTC. This encodes CASSPTGFGSYNEQFF. This rearrangement joins TRBV27 to TRBJ2-1; maybe TRBD2 (5 bases). Deletions cut 5 bases from V and 0 bases from J, with 14 bases between. There are 16 residues in the CDR3. Germline CDR1 is MNHEY and CDR2 is SMNVEV (reference sequence).

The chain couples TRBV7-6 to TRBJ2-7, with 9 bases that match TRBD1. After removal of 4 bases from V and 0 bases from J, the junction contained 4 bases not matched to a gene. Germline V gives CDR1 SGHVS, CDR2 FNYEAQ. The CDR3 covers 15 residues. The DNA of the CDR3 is TGTGCCAGCAGCTCCAGACAGGGGGTCTCCTACGAGCAGTACTTC. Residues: CASSSRQGVSYEQYF.

In DNA, the CDR3 is TGTGCCAGCAGTGAAGAACGGACGTCCTACAATGAGCAGTTCTTC. Encoded protein: CASSEERTSYNEQFF. The chain couples TRBV6-1 to TRBJ2-1; D gene unclear. The CDR3 is 15 amino acids. Germline CDR1 and CDR2: MNHNS and SASEGT. Deletions cut 1 base from V and 1 base from J, with 8 bases between.

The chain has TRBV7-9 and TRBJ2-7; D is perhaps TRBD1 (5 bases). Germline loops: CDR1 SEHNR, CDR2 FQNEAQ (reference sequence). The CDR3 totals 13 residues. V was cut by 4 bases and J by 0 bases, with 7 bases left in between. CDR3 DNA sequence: TGTGCCAGCAGCTCGACAGACTCCTACGAGCAGTACTTC. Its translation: CASSSTDSYEQYF.

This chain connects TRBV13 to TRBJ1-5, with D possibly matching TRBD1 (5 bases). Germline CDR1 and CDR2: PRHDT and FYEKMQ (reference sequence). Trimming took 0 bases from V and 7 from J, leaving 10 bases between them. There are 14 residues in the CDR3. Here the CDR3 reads CASSLGGPGQPQHF. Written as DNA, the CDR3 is TGTGCCAGCAGCTTAGGAGGGCCAGGGCAGCCCCAGCATTTT.

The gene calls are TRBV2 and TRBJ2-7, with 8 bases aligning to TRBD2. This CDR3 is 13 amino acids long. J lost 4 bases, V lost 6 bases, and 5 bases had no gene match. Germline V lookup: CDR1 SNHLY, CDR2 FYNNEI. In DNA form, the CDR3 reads TGTGCCAGCAGGCGGGGGGCCGGGTACGAGCAGTACTTC. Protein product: CASRRGAGYEQYF.

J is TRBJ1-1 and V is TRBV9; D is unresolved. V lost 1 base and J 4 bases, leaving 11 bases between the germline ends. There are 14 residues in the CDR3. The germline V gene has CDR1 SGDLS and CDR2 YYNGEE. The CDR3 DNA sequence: TGTGCCAGCAGCGTATCGACCGAAACCACTGAAGCTTTCTTT. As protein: CASSVSTETTEAFF.

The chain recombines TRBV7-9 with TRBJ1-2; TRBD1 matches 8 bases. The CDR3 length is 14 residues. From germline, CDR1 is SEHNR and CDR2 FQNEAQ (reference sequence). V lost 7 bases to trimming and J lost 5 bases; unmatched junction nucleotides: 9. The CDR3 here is CASTPGQGEYGYTF. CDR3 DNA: TGTGCCAGCACACCCGGACAGGGAGAGTATGGCTACACCTTC.

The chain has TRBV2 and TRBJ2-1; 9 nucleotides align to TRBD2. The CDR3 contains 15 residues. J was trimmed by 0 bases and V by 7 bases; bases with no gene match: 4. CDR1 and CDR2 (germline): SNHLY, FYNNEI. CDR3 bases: TGTGCCAGCACTAGCGGGGAGGCCTCCTACAATGAGCAGTTCTTC. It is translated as CASTSGEASYNEQFF.

The CDR3 sequence: CASKGRGGPNYGYTF. DNA of the CDR3: TGTGCCAGCAAAGGCAGGGGGGGGCCTAACTATGGCTACACCTTC. This chain joins TRBV2 and TRBJ1-2; 7 bases fit TRBD1. The CDR3 is 15 residues long. V shed 7 bases and J 0 bases; nucleotides not matched to a gene: 8. Germline V CDR1 and CDR2: SNHLY, FYNNEI. Full variable domain (remainder filled in from reference TRBV2 and TRBJ1-2): EPEVTQTPSHQVTQMGQEVILRCVPISNHLYFYWYRQILGQKVEFLVSFYNNEISEKSEIFDDQFSVERPDGSNFTLKIRSTKLEDSAMYFCASKGRGGPNYGYTFGSGTRLTVV.